This T cell receptor beta chain was obtained from a study of lymphopenia after photon versus proton radiotherapy. Study-wide points: Post-nadir diversity loss with photons came from oligoclonal expansion, particularly CD8+ Temra cells. Only patients who died were analyzed for survival; proton advantage is unproven. Relative stability marked proton patients; photon patients lost diversity and naive cells.

The repertoire was sequenced with immunoSEQ multiplex PCR; TCRdb's copy has only in-frame clones and lacks some. The sample lists 35,000 to 45,000 clones, around 81% occurring once. V shed 4 bases and J shed 6 bases, with 11 bases lying between them. The CDR3 length is 13 residues. Germline assignment: CDR1 SGHTA and CDR2 FQGTGA. Concerning this clone: Antigen: not known.

This material consisted of peripheral blood, taken from a patient treated with proton-based radiotherapy. V and J are TRBV7-3 and TRBJ2-3; D gene unclear. This clonotype originated in an older woman with pancreatic cancer. CDR3 region: CASSSESYDTQYF. As DNA, the CDR3 is TGTGCCAGCAGCTCGGAGTCGTATGATACGCAGTATTTT.